This T cell receptor beta chain is drawn from a study of lung T cells in sarcoidosis with Löfgren's syndrome. Study-level findings and limits: The most expanded V genes in Löfgren's patients were reportedly TRAV12-1 and TRBV2. TRAV12-1 preferentially paired with TRBV2, with homologous CDR3s. Shared TRAV12-1 and TRBV2 CDR3 motifs across Löfgren's syndrome patients reportedly suggested public CD4+ TCRs.

Via MiXCR, TCRdb re-called the reads, giving one row per CDR3 protein. Of about 19,000 distinct CDR3 sequences in the sample, roughly a fifth were seen once. This CDR3 region has 17 residues. Per germline, CDR1 SNHLY and CDR2 FYNNEI. This clonotype was counted once. Its cognate antigen is unknown. This may be a read error: a much more frequent sequence differs by one nucleotide. The sequencing sample was made of CD4+ T cells from PBMCs. The origin of this receptor is a human donor with sarcoidosis (Löfgren's syndrome or another form), or a control subject (not recorded which). The rearrangement uses TRBV2 and TRBJ2-1, with 9 bases that match TRBD1. Here the CDR3 reads CASMGGQGLRAGNKQFF. As DNA, the CDR3 is TGTGCCAGCATGGGAGGACAGGGGCTGAGAGCGGGCAATAAGCAGTTCTTC. The full variable domain, with the rest looked up from reference TRBV2 and TRBJ2-1, is EPEVTQTPSHQVTQMGQEVILRCVPISNHLYFYWYRQILGQKVEFLVSFYNNEISEKSEIFDDQFSVERPDGSNFTLKIRSTKLEDSAMYFCASMGGQGLRAGNKQFFGPGTRLTVL.